This T cell receptor beta chain was sequenced in a study of blood T cell repertoires in COVID-19. The wider study: Italy, Spain and the United States were the sources of the convalescent and acute COVID-19 samples.

Original processing methods: Estimates of nucleated cell counts were drawn from the amplification of reference gene primers. TCRdb's table, derived via immunoSEQ multiplex PCR, lists solely in-frame clones and lacks some. Clonal size and the V and J genes are those of that table, whereas D and trimming came from the DNA. The data show hundreds of thousands of clones, 87% seen once. Participants' reported clinical history set cohort assignment. The length of the CDR3 is 16 residues. V lost 7 bases to trimming and J lost 1 base; unmatched junction nucleotides: 6. The germline V gene encodes CDR1 SNHLY and CDR2 FYNNEI.

What was sequenced was PBMCs or T cells enriched from blood (not recorded which). J is TRBJ2-1 and V is TRBV2; 11 nucleotides match TRBD2. This clonotype originated in a woman aged 18-29 years who had recovered from COVID-19. Written as DNA, the CDR3 is TGTGCCAGCATGACTAGCGGGGCCCGATCCTACAATGAGCAGTTCTTC. This sequence encodes CASMTSGARSYNEQFF. Based on the CDR3 plus reference TRBV2 and TRBJ2-1, the full variable domain is EPEVTQTPSHQVTQMGQEVILRCVPISNHLYFYWYRQILGQKVEFLVSFYNNEISEKSEIFDDQFSVERPDGSNFTLKIRSTKLEDSAMYFCASMTSGARSYNEQFFGPGTRLTVL.